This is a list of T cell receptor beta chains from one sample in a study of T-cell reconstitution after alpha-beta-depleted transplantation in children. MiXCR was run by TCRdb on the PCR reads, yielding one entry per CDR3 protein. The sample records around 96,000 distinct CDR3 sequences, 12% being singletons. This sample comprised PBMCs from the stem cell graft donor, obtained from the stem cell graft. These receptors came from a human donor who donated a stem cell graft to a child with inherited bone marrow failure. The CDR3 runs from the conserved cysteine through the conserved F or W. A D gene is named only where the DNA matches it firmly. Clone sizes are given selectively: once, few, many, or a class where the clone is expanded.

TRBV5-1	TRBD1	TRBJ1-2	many	CASSADRGLSFGYTF	TGCGCCAGCAGCGCCGACAGGGGGCTATCGTTTGGCTACACCTTC
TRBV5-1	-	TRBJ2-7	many	CASRPDAGYYEQYF	TGCGCCAGCCGTCCAGATGCGGGGTATTACGAGCAGTACTTC
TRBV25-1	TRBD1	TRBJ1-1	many	CASSEAPGQGNTEAFF	TGTGCCAGCAGTGAAGCTCCGGGACAGGGGAATACTGAAGCTTTCTTT
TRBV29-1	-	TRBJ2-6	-	CSVVTLARSGANVLTF	TGCAGCGTTGTAACCCTCGCCCGATCTGGGGCCAACGTCCTGACTTTC
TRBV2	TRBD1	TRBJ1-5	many	CASSDGAGGLFQPQHF	TGTGCCAGCAGTGATGGCGCAGGGGGCTTGTTTCAGCCCCAGCATTTT
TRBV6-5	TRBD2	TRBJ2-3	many	CASRLRTAGTSGSSTDTQYF	TGTGCCAGCAGGCTGAGGACCGCGGGGACTAGCGGATCTAGCACAGATACGCAGTATTTT
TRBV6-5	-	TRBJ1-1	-	CASSYDHLNTEAFF	TGTGCCAGCAGTTACGACCATTTGAACACTGAAGCTTTCTTT
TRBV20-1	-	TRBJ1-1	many	CSARDLLPSKAFF	TGCAGTGCTAGAGATCTACTCCCATCTAAAGCTTTCTTT
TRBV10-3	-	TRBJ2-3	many	CAISERTAITDTQYF	TGTGCCATCAGTGAGCGGACAGCCATCACAGATACGCAGTATTTT
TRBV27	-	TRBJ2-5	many	CASSKGQGRETQYF	TGTGCCAGCAGTAAAGGGCAGGGCCGGGAGACCCAGTACTTC
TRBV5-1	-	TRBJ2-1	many	CASSWTESSYNEQFF	TGCGCCAGCAGCTGGACAGAAAGCTCCTACAATGAGCAGTTCTTC
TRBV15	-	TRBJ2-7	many	CATSRFLEGTYEQYF	TGTGCCACCAGCCGATTCTTGGAGGGGACCTACGAGCAGTACTTC
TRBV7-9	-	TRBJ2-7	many	CASSSTSTGVLGEQYF	TGTGCCAGCAGCTCGACTTCGACCGGGGTGTTAGGCGAGCAGTACTTC
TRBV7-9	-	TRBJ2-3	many	CASSFLGTDTQYF	TGTGCCAGCAGCTTCCTAGGCACAGATACGCAGTATTTT
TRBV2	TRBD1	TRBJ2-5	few	CASYGQAQETQYF	TGTGCCAGCTACGGACAGGCCCAAGAGACCCAGTACTTC
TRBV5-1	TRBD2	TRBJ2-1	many	CASSQTSAQYNEQFF	TGCGCCAGCAGCCAGACTAGCGCCCAGTACAATGAGCAGTTCTTC
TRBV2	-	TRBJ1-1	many	CASSAGVETEAFF	TGTGCCAGCAGTGCAGGGGTAGAGACTGAAGCTTTCTTT